This T cell receptor (beta chain) was identified during a study of regulatory T cells in long-lasting Graves disease. To make TCR beta libraries, researchers used iRepertoire HTBI primers and Arm-PCR of CDR3 regions. TCRdb processed the multiplex PCR reads anew with MiXCR; each CDR3 protein has one entry. The sample carries 350,000 to 550,000 distinct CDR3 sequences, about 17% recorded once. Time point described: newly diagnosed GD, antithyroid drugs for less than 3 months. PBMC-derived RNA was used for the TCR library. This clonotype was counted ten times or more. Its target is not known. Trimming pared 6 bases from V and 0 bases from J, leaving 14 bases between. The CDR3 length is 15 residues. CDR1 MDHEN and CDR2 SYDVKM come from the germline V gene. General study findings and limits: Patients with persistent disease showed a bias toward TRBV28, TRBJ1-2 and TRBJ2-5. The analysis examined peripheral blood only and excluded thyroid tissue.

The sample also formed part of further work on T cells in Graves' hyperthyroidism and ophthalmopathy.

This sequence was found in a woman in her late teens or twenties with Graves disease. The specimen comprised peripheral blood mononuclear cells (PBMCs), sampled at new diagnosis, from a patient treated with antithyroid drugs. The chain employs TRBV28 and TRBJ1-1; D gene unclear. The CDR3 sequence: CASRAAGPMNTEAFF. The CDR3 DNA is TGTGCCAGCAGGGCGGCAGGACCTATGAACACTGAAGCTTTCTTT.